This T cell receptor (beta chain) appears in the sequencing data of a study of T cell repertoires and HLA-DP antigens. Study background: Alloantigens: one with one groove difference and one with over 9 differences versus self. DNA input averaged approximately 240 ng in sorted CD137+CD4+ and around 1,100 ng in pre-culture CD4+.

Untouched CD4+ T cells were bead-isolated at roughly 98% purity. To note about this clone: What it binds is not known.

The CDR3 has 14 amino acids. Germline CDR1 reads MGHDK; CDR2 reads SYGVNS. Between the trimmed V and J ends, which lost 6 bases and 4 bases, there was a span of 12 bases. The protocol was immunoSEQ multiplex PCR, while the TCRdb copy is restricted to in-frame clones and leaves out a portion. This table holds fewer than 95,000 clones, approximately 89% found once. This receptor was identified in a man aged 45-60 years in good health and CMV-seronegative. The chain combines TRBV25-1 with TRBJ2-2; D not certain. What was sequenced was CD4+ T cells from PBMCs. CDR3 amino acids: CASRAGAATGELFF. The CDR3 DNA follows: TGTGCCAGCAGGGCTGGCGCGGCCACCGGGGAGCTGTTTTTT.